The 28 T cell receptor beta chains given below trace back to one sample, sequenced in a study of shared clonotypes between healthy human individuals. The assay was immunoSEQ multiplex PCR, and TCRdb's table has in-frame clones only and misses some. The table lists roughly 2.6 million clones, about 92% of them singletons, with about 0.13% in the top ten. Sequencing was performed on naive CD4+ T cells sorted from blood. The subset is: CD45RA+ positively selected. These receptors were obtained from a man aged 18 to 30 in good health.

The chain has TRBV9 and TRBJ2-7; D is perhaps TRBD1 (6 bases). This CDR3 region has 14 residues. CDR1 SGDLS and CDR2 YYNGEE come from the germline V gene. Trimming removed 5 bases at V and 2 bases at J, with 14 bases between. Written as DNA, the CDR3 is TGTGCCAGCAGTATGGAGACAGGTCCCTACGAGCAGTACTTC. Amino acids: CASSMETGPYEQYF.

J is TRBJ1-2 and V is TRBV6-1; TRBD1 matches at 10 bases. Germline assignment: CDR1 MNHNS and CDR2 SASEGT. This CDR3 has 15 residues. The V and J ends lost 2 bases and 5 bases, in that order; junction bases with no gene match: 5. In nucleotides, the CDR3 is TGTGCCAGCAGTGAAAGGGGACAGGGGAAGTATGGCTACACCTTC. It specifies CASSERGQGKYGYTF.

As concerns this clone: The sample carries other DNA sequences with the same CDR3. V gene TRBV6-6 combines with J gene TRBJ1-1; 9 nucleotides align to TRBD1. With V trimmed by 5 bases and J by 3 bases, 1 base remained unmatched. This CDR3 comprises 13 residues. CDR1 and CDR2 from the germline V gene are MNHNY and SVGAGI (reference sequence). As DNA, the CDR3 is TGTGCCAGCAGTAGGGACAGGGACACTGAAGCTTTCTTT. Amino acids: CASSRDRDTEAFF.

In its sample, this clone was seen a few times. This chain connects TRBV4-3 to TRBJ1-3; D perhaps matches TRBD1 (5 bases). This CDR3 region has 18 residues. Germline V gene sequence: CDR1 LGHNA, CDR2 YSLEER. The V gene lost 4 bases and the J gene lost 4 bases, with 23 bases spanning the gap. The CDR3 sequence: CASSPGSAGGASGNTIYF. The CDR3 nucleotides read TGCGCCAGCAGCCCTGGATCCGCGGGAGGGGCAAGCGGAAACACCATATATTTT.

V is TRBV2 and J is TRBJ2-2; 9 nucleotides align to TRBD1. The V gene's germline CDR1 is SNHLY and CDR2 FYNNEI. Trimming took 1 base from V and 3 from J; bases not matched to a gene: 12. CDR3 length: 19 residues. DNA for the CDR3: TGTGCCAGCAGTGAAGGAGTGCCTACCGGGACAGGGTACACCGGGGAGCTGTTTTTT. Its translation is CASSEGVPTGTGYTGELFF.

This chain joins TRBV6-5 and TRBJ1-1; TRBD1 is a possible D gene (5 bases). CDR1 and CDR2 (germline): MNHEY, SVGAGI. This CDR3 spans 14 amino acids. V was clipped by 4 bases and J by 1 base, with 10 bases between them. CDR3 region: CASSSQVPNTEAFF. CDR3 coding DNA: TGTGCCAGCAGTTCACAGGTACCGAACACTGAAGCTTTCTTT.

The count of this clone is one. This rearrangement joins TRBV5-1 to TRBJ1-4; TRBD1 matches at 9 bases. The CDR3 runs 15 residues. Germline V gene lookup returns CDR1 SGHRS and CDR2 YFSETQ. V shed 3 bases, J shed 5 bases, and the junction held 5 bases outside the gene matches. CDR3 region: CASSSRQGGNEKLFF. CDR3 nucleotides: TGCGCCAGCAGCTCGAGACAGGGGGGAAATGAAAAACTGTTTTTT. Looking up the rest from reference TRBV5-1 and TRBJ1-4 gives the full variable domain: KAGVTQTPRYLIKTRGQQVTLSCSPISGHRSVSWYQQTPGQGLQFLFEYFSETQRNKGNFPGRFSGRQFSNSRSEMNVSTLELGDSALYLCASSSRQGGNEKLFFGSGTQLSVL.

This rearrangement joins TRBV10-1 to TRBJ1-1; 12 nucleotides line up with TRBD1. Trimming removed 8 bases from V and 1 base from J; junction bases left unmatched: 8. This CDR3 comprises 16 residues. In germline, CDR1 is WNHNN, CDR2 SYGVQD (reference sequence). The CDR3 region has the DNA TGCGCCAGCGCCCCGGGGACAGGGGGCACGAACACTGAAGCTTTCTTT. Translated: CASAPGTGGTNTEAFF.

The V call is TRBV10-1, the J call TRBJ2-1, with no clear D. Germline V CDR1 and CDR2: WNHNN, SYGVQD (reference sequence). V was clipped by 0 bases and J by 6 bases, with 9 bases between them. CDR3 length: 14 residues. CDR3 in amino acids: CASSESVTANEQFF. CDR3 DNA: TGCGCCAGCAGTGAGTCCGTCACTGCCAATGAGCAGTTCTTC.

This clone was detected once. Here the CDR3 DNA reads TGTGCCAGCAGGACAGCTAGCACAGATACGCAGTATTTT. Amino acid sequence: CASRTASTDTQYF. The chain links TRBV7-2 to TRBJ2-3, with D perhaps TRBD1 (5 bases). CDR3 length: 13 residues. Germline V gene sequence: CDR1 SGHTA, CDR2 FQGNSA. Deletions cut 6 bases from V and 0 bases from J, with 7 bases between.

V and J are TRBV11-1 and TRBJ2-1; D not resolved. This CDR3 is built from 11 residues. The germline V and J ends were trimmed by 2 bases and 10 bases, with 6 bases remaining between them. Per the germline V gene, CDR1 is SGHAT and CDR2 is FQDESV (reference sequence). In DNA, the CDR3 is TGTGCCAGCAGCTTACGCCTAGAGCAGTTCTTC. It encodes CASSLRLEQFF.

The V gene is TRBV5-4, the J gene TRBJ1-3, with a possible D match to TRBD1 (6 bases). The CDR3 length is 17 residues. Germline V lookup: CDR1 SGHNT, CDR2 YYREEE (reference sequence). Deletions cut 0 bases from V and 4 bases from J, with 17 bases between. The CDR3 spells CASSLGSPGAGGNTIYF. The CDR3 region has the DNA TGTGCCAGCAGCTTGGGGAGCCCAGGGGCTGGAGGAAACACCATATATTTT.

Comments on this clone: The same CDR3 also results from other DNA sequences found in this sample. The genes are TRBV7-9 and TRBJ2-7; 8 nucleotides align to TRBD1. The length of the CDR3 is 14 residues. The V and J ends lost 2 bases and 6 bases, in that order; junction bases with no gene match: 6. Germline V gene data show CDR1 as SEHNR and CDR2 as FQNEAQ (reference sequence). Here the CDR3 DNA reads TGTGCCAGCAGCTTACCCGGACAGGGTGGCGAGCAGTACTTC. Translating gives CASSLPGQGGEQYF.

The genes are TRBV2 and TRBJ2-2; maybe TRBD2 (5 bases). This CDR3 is 11 amino acids long. Germline CDR1 SNHLY, CDR2 FYNNEI. The V gene lost 6 bases and the J gene lost 8 bases, with 7 bases spanning the gap. The CDR3 DNA reads TGTGCCAGCAGGAGGAGGGGGGAGCTGTTTTTT. Amino acids: CASRRRGELFF.

V gene TRBV19 combines with J gene TRBJ1-2, with D tentatively TRBD1 (6 bases). From germline, CDR1 is LNHDA and CDR2 SQIVND (reference sequence). CDR3 size: 16 residues. V was clipped by 4 bases and J by 4 bases, with 19 bases between them. The CDR3 reads CASSTIAGQIGYGYTF. The CDR3 region has the DNA TGTGCCAGTAGTACCATCGCTGGACAGATTGGCTATGGCTACACCTTC. Looking up the rest from reference TRBV19 and TRBJ1-2 gives the full variable domain: DGGITQSPKYLFRKEGQNVTLSCEQNLNHDAMYWYRQDPGQGLRLIYYSQIVNDFQKGDIAEGYSVSREKKESFPLTVTSAQKNPTAFYLCASSTIAGQIGYGYTFGSGTRLTVV.

The chain joins TRBV4-2 to TRBJ2-7, with TRBD1 as a possible D gene (5 bases). Trimming stripped 0 bases from V and 2 bases from J, with 11 bases between. Germline loops: CDR1 LGHNA, CDR2 YNFKEQ. The CDR3 sequence is 15 residues long. CDR3 DNA: TGTGCCAGCAGCCAAGATAGGGGCGGAACCTACGAGCAGTACTTC. Amino acids: CASSQDRGGTYEQYF.

The chain has TRBV15 and TRBJ2-5, with 9 nucleotides matching TRBD2. This CDR3 has 17 residues. The junction had 12 bases not matched to a gene; V was cut back by 2 bases and J by 5 bases. The V gene's germline CDR1 is LNHNV and CDR2 YYDKDF (reference sequence). The CDR3 sequence: CATSRSWEAGGGETQYF. CDR3 DNA sequence: TGTGCCACCAGCAGATCGTGGGAAGCGGGAGGTGGGGAGACCCAGTACTTC. The full variable domain, rest sourced from reference TRBV15 and TRBJ2-5, is DAMVIQNPRYQVTQFGKPVTLSCSQTLNHNVMYWYQQKSSQAPKLLFHYYDKDFNNEADTPDNFQSRRPNTSFCFLDIRSPGLGDTAMYLCATSRSWEAGGGETQYFGPGTRLLVL.

This clone was observed a few times. The same CDR3 can be traced to other DNA sequences in this sample. V and J are TRBV6-5 and TRBJ2-7; 13 nucleotides line up with TRBD2. The CDR3 covers 15 residues. Per the germline V gene, CDR1 is MNHEY and CDR2 is SVGAGI. Germline trimming cut 6 bases from V and 1 base from J; bases unmatched to any gene: 3. The CDR3: CASSRTSGGSYEQYF. As DNA, the CDR3 is TGTGCCAGCAGCCGGACTAGCGGGGGATCCTACGAGCAGTACTTC.

This chain uses TRBV28 with TRBJ2-2, with 7 bases lining up with TRBD1. The CDR3 covers 15 residues. The J segment lost 2 bases and the V segment lost 6 bases, leaving 6 bases of the junction unmatched. Germline CDR1 reads MDHEN; CDR2 reads SYDVKM. The CDR3 here is CASRWDSRNTGELFF. Here the CDR3 DNA reads TGTGCCAGCAGATGGGACAGTAGAAACACCGGGGAGCTGTTTTTT.

The genes are TRBV4-1 and TRBJ2-5; 9 positions match TRBD2. CDR1 is MGHRA, CDR2 YSYEKL, per germline. CDR3 length: 17 residues. V dropped 0 bases and J dropped 0; count of bases not matched to a gene: 5. The CDR3 coding sequence is TGCGCCAGCAGCCAAGATAAGAGCGGGGGGAACCAAGAGACCCAGTACTTC. As protein: CASSQDKSGGNQETQYF.

The chain is built from TRBV5-5 and TRBJ1-3; D perhaps matches TRBD1 (6 bases). Trimming pared 0 bases from V and 0 bases from J, leaving 13 bases between. Looked up from germline, CDR1 is SGHKS and CDR2 is YYEKEE (reference sequence). This CDR3 comprises 17 residues. CDR3 amino acids: CASSLAVGQISGNTIYF. CDR3 DNA sequence: TGTGCCAGCAGCTTGGCTGTTGGACAGATCTCTGGAAACACCATATATTTT.

This clone was observed a few times. The rearrangement uses TRBV5-6 and TRBJ2-4; no clear D. Trimming stripped 1 base from V and 0 bases from J, with 8 bases between. CDR3 size: 15 residues. Germline loops: CDR1 SGHDT, CDR2 YYEEEE. The CDR3 spells CASSLSTVAKNIQYF. The CDR3 DNA sequence: TGTGCCAGCAGCTTGAGCACAGTAGCCAAAAACATTCAGTACTTC.

This clone was picked up one time. This chain connects TRBV5-1 to TRBJ2-7; D assignment may be TRBD1 or TRBD2 (6 bases each). V lost 3 bases and J lost 2, with 15 bases in between. The CDR3 spans 15 residues. The germline CDR1 and CDR2 sequences are SGHRS and YFSETQ. The CDR3 DNA sequence: TGCGCCAGCAGCTGGGGTCACAGGGAGGCCTACGAGCAGTACTTC. It specifies CASSWGHREAYEQYF.

V gene TRBV4-2 combines with J gene TRBJ2-3; D gene unclear. V was pared by 0 bases and J by 0 bases, with 7 bases between. Germline CDR1 LGHNA, CDR2 YNFKEQ. The CDR3 length is 15 residues. CDR3 coding DNA: TGTGCCAGCAGCCAAGACGGATCTAGCACAGATACGCAGTATTTT. It encodes CASSQDGSSTDTQYF.

The chain is built from TRBV6-1 and TRBJ1-5; D unresolved. V gave up 8 bases and J gave up 0 bases, with 5 bases separating them. Germline CDR1 reads MNHNS; CDR2 reads SASEGT. The CDR3 sequence is 12 residues long. The CDR3 spells CASANSNQPQHF. The CDR3 DNA sequence: TGTGCCAGCGCCAATAGCAATCAGCCCCAGCATTTT.

The sample holds a few counts of this clone. This sample includes further DNA sequences coding for the same CDR3. This sequence joins TRBV5-1 and TRBJ2-7, with D unresolved. The CDR3 is made up of 12 amino acids. V dropped 2 bases and J dropped 0 bases, with 3 bases sitting between them. The germline CDR1 and CDR2 sequences are SGHRS and YFSETQ. The CDR3 reads CASSFSSYEQYF. Written as DNA, the CDR3 is TGCGCCAGCAGCTTTAGCTCCTACGAGCAGTACTTC. Full variable domain (remainder filled in from reference TRBV5-1 and TRBJ2-7): KAGVTQTPRYLIKTRGQQVTLSCSPISGHRSVSWYQQTPGQGLQFLFEYFSETQRNKGNFPGRFSGRQFSNSRSEMNVSTLELGDSALYLCASSFSSYEQYFGPGTRLTVT.

This clone was recorded only once. This sequence joins TRBV25-1 and TRBJ1-1, with D perhaps TRBD1 (6 bases). Germline V gene sequence: CDR1 MGHDK, CDR2 SYGVNS. The CDR3 is 18 residues long. V dropped 3 bases and J dropped 1 base, with 21 bases sitting between them. The CDR3 loop is CASSDPGAVAGGNTEAFF. In DNA form, the CDR3 reads TGTGCCAGCAGTGACCCAGGGGCGGTGGCGGGGGGGAACACTGAAGCTTTCTTT.

The rearrangement joins TRBV5-1 to TRBJ2-4, with 8 positions matching TRBD2. With V trimmed by 4 bases and J by 0 bases, 6 bases remained unmatched. Germline values: CDR1 SGHRS, CDR2 YFSETQ. The CDR3 covers 16 residues. CDR3 protein: CASSPTSGGAKNIQYF. CDR3 nucleotide sequence: TGCGCCAGCAGCCCAACTAGCGGAGGAGCCAAAAACATTCAGTACTTC.